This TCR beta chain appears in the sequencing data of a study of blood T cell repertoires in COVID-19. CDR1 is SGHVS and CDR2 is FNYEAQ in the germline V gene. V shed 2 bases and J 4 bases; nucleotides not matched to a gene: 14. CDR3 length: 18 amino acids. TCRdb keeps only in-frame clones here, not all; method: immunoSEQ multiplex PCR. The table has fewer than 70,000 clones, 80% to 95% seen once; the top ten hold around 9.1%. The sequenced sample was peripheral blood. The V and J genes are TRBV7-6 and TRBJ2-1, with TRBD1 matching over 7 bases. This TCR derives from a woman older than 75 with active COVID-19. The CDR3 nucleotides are TGTGCCAGCAGCTTACGGGCCATCCGACAGGGATCATACAATGAGCAGTTCTTC. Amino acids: CASSLRAIRQGSYNEQFF.